This T cell receptor (beta chain) is from a study of blood T cell repertoires in COVID-19. Across the whole study: The origin of the acute and convalescent COVID-19 samples was the United States, Italy and Spain. The analysed material was cDNA or gDNA that came from T cells, B-cell-depleted T cells, or PBMCs.

This CDR3 has 13 amino acids. The V gene's germline CDR1 is MDHEN and CDR2 SYDVKM. In the original processing: Amplification from reference gene primers served as the basis for estimated nucleated cell counts. The data were produced by immunoSEQ multiplex PCR, yet TCRdb's version contains in-frame clones alone and is incomplete. V, J and clone size reflect that table, while D and trimming were determined from the DNA. The sample lists approximately 84,000 clones; 75% to 85% were seen once. The receptor's source is a woman of 80 years or more with acute or convalescent COVID-19. V is TRBV28 and J is TRBJ2-3, with TRBD1 identical over 7 bases. Sample: peripheral blood. The chain's CDR3 is CTTRTGAQDTQYF. The CDR3 DNA reads as TGTACGACCCGGACAGGAGCACAAGATACGCAGTATTTT. The full variable domain, in which reference TRBV28 and TRBJ2-3 provide the parts outside the CDR3, is DVKVTQSSRYLVKRTGEKVFLECVQDMDHENMFWYRQDPGLGLRLIYFSYDVKMKEKGDIPEGYSVSREKKERFSLILESASTNQTSMYLCTTRTGAQDTQYFGPGTRLTVL.